Below are 20 T cell receptor beta chains sequenced from a single sample in a study of cytotoxic CD8 clonotypes in ibrutinib-treated CLL. TCRdb keeps only in-frame clones here, not all; method: immunoSEQ multiplex PCR. The sample has over 110,000 clones, 80% to 95% seen once. The sample consisted of PBMCs, taken after 12 months of ibrutinib treatment. All receptors come from a human donor with chronic lymphocytic leukemia.

The chain recombines TRBV5-4 with TRBJ2-7; no clear D. The CDR3 contains 13 residues. V dropped 0 bases and J dropped 3 bases, with 7 bases sitting between them. Germline V gene data show CDR1 as SGHNT and CDR2 as YYREEE (reference sequence). The CDR3 is CASSLGDFYEQYF. DNA for the CDR3: TGTGCCAGCAGCTTGGGGGATTTCTACGAGCAGTACTTC.

This chain joins TRBV19 and TRBJ1-1; 7 nucleotides agree with TRBD1. V lost 7 bases to trimming and J lost 1 base; unmatched junction nucleotides: 12. This CDR3 has 16 residues. Germline V gene lookup returns CDR1 LNHDA and CDR2 SQIVND (reference sequence). The CDR3 loop reads CASNSGRGGWNTEAFF. The DNA of the CDR3 is TGTGCCAGTAATTCCGGGAGAGGGGGCTGGAACACTGAAGCTTTCTTT.

This chain joins TRBV9 and TRBJ2-3, with D perhaps matching TRBD1 (5 bases). The ends were cut back, 2 bases at V and 2 bases at J, with 9 bases in the middle. The CDR3 is 14 residues long. Germline assignment: CDR1 SGDLS and CDR2 YYNGEE. DNA of the CDR3: TGTGCCAGCAGCGTGGAAGGGGACACAGATACGCAGTATTTT. This codes for CASSVEGDTDTQYF.

The V and J genes are TRBV7-6 and TRBJ2-7; no reliable D call. V was shortened by 5 bases and J by 3 bases, with 17 bases between the two germline ends. This CDR3 comprises 15 residues. Germline V CDR1 and CDR2: SGHVS, FNYEAQ. CDR3 amino acids: CASSPTARQIYEQYF. The CDR3 DNA reads TGTGCCAGCAGCCCAACAGCACGACAAATCTACGAGCAGTACTTC.

J is TRBJ1-1 and V is TRBV6-6; a possible D gene is TRBD1 (6 bases). This CDR3 is 12 amino acids long. Between the trimmed V and J ends, which lost 6 bases and 6 bases, there was a span of 11 bases. Per the germline V gene, CDR1 is MNHNY and CDR2 is SVGAGI (reference sequence). As DNA, the CDR3 is TGTGCCAGCAGGGGGGGCTGGTCTGAAGCTTTCTTT. This encodes CASRGGWSEAFF.

The chain links TRBV9 to TRBJ2-1; no reliable D call. The germline V gene encodes CDR1 SGDLS and CDR2 YYNGEE. CDR3 size: 15 residues. V shed 0 bases and J shed 5 bases, with 12 bases lying between them. CDR3 amino acids: CASSVVGRANNEQFF. In DNA, the CDR3 is TGTGCCAGCAGCGTAGTTGGGCGAGCCAACAATGAGCAGTTCTTC.

CDR3 amino acids: CASSLGGRFTEKLFF. CDR3 coding DNA: TGTGCCAGCAGTTTAGGGGGGCGTTTTACGGAAAAACTGTTTTTT. The V call is TRBV27, the J call TRBJ1-4; D might be TRBD1 (6 bases). Deletions cut 2 bases from V and 8 bases from J, with 15 bases between. From germline, CDR1 is MNHEY and CDR2 SMNVEV (reference sequence). The CDR3 contains 15 residues.

This clone appeared a few times. The V and J genes are TRBV30 and TRBJ2-5, with D perhaps TRBD1 (5 bases). Looked up from germline, CDR1 is GTSNPN and CDR2 is SVGIG (reference sequence). Trimming cost V 0 bases and J 2 bases, with 19 bases left between them. The CDR3 consists of 17 residues. CDR3 sequence (DNA): TGTGCCTGGAGTGTACAATTTGGGGCAGAGAAACAAGAGACCCAGTACTTC. This encodes CAWSVQFGAEKQETQYF.

The rearrangement uses TRBV5-4 and TRBJ2-3; D unclear. The CDR3 length is 13 residues. Germline CDR1 is SGHNT and CDR2 is YYREEE (reference sequence). V lost 5 bases and J lost 2, with 9 bases in between. The CDR3 sequence: CASRILATDTQYF. The CDR3, as DNA: TGTGCCAGCAGAATCTTGGCCACAGATACGCAGTATTTT.

The rearrangement joins TRBV28 to TRBJ2-1, with 9 bases identical to TRBD2. Germline values: CDR1 MDHEN, CDR2 SYDVKM. The J segment lost 6 bases and the V segment lost 9 bases, leaving 12 bases of the junction unmatched. The CDR3 loop spans 15 amino acids. This chain's CDR3 is CASGGSGRWGNEQFF. The DNA for the CDR3 is TGTGCCAGTGGGGGTAGCGGGAGATGGGGCAATGAGCAGTTCTTC.

The rearrangement uses TRBV4-3 and TRBJ1-2; D might be TRBD1 (6 bases). Germline V CDR1 and CDR2: LGHNA, YSLEER. The V and J ends lost 3 bases and 8 bases respectively, with 25 bases between them. The CDR3 runs to 17 residues. CDR3 sequence (DNA): TGCGCCAGCAGCCAGCCTCGCCAGGGAAGGGGGTGGGAGGGCTACACCTTC. This codes for CASSQPRQGRGWEGYTF.

The genes are TRBV5-5 and TRBJ2-7, with D hard to call. The CDR3 contains 14 residues. Per germline, CDR1 SGHKS and CDR2 YYEKEE (reference sequence). V shed 4 bases and J shed 2 bases, with 13 bases lying between them. As DNA, the CDR3 is TGTGCCAGCAGCGCTAGTATCTCCACCTACGAGCAGTACTTC. This sequence encodes CASSASISTYEQYF.

A single count supports this clone. The gene calls are TRBV10-3 and TRBJ2-3, with a weak D call TRBD1 (5 bases). The V gene lost 10 bases and the J gene lost 4 bases, with 18 bases spanning the gap. Germline values: CDR1 ENHRY, CDR2 SYGVKD. The length of the CDR3 is 14 residues. The CDR3, as DNA: TGTGCCACTGATAGGGGTAGAAGGTCAGATACGCAGTATTTT. This sequence encodes CATDRGRRSDTQYF.

The V and J genes are TRBV6-9 and TRBJ2-6, with a possible D match to TRBD1 (5 bases). Germline V CDR1 and CDR2: MNHGY, SVAAGI. V lost 9 bases to trimming and J lost 4 bases, with 19 bases between them. The CDR3 totals 16 residues. The CDR3 region has the DNA TGTGCCAGAGGGCAGGACACTCAAGCCGGGGCCAACGTCCTGACTTTC. It specifies CARGQDTQAGANVLTF.

V usage is TRBV7-6 and J usage is TRBJ2-1; 7 bases are a match to TRBD2. The CDR3 sequence is 15 residues long. The germline V gene encodes CDR1 SGHVS and CDR2 FNYEAQ. Trimming removed 5 bases from V and 6 bases from J; junction bases left unmatched: 10. The CDR3 DNA follows: TGTGCCAGCAGCCGCGGGAGCCCGGGGGGCAATGAGCAGTTCTTC. Amino acids: CASSRGSPGGNEQFF.

V is TRBV29-1 and J is TRBJ1-2; 11 bases fit TRBD1. The CDR3 totals 14 residues. Germline V gene lookup returns CDR1 SQVTM and CDR2 ANQGSEA. Germline trimming cut 5 bases from V and 4 bases from J; bases unmatched to any gene: 6. The CDR3 DNA reads as TGCAGCGTTACGGACAGGGGGCTTGGCTATGGCTACACCTTC. Amino acid sequence: CSVTDRGLGYGYTF.

The V gene is TRBV18, the J gene TRBJ2-1, with 7 positions matching TRBD1. Germline CDR1 reads KGHSH; CDR2 reads LQKENI. The CDR3 consists of 16 residues. Trimming cost V 1 base and J 6 bases; bases outside gene matches: 9. CDR3 DNA: TGTGCCAGCTCACCACTGCTGACAGGGAGAATCAATGAGCAGTTCTTC. Its protein is CASSPLLTGRINEQFF. Drawing the rest from reference TRBV18 and TRBJ2-1, the complete variable domain is NAGVMQNPRHLVRRRGQEARLRCSPMKGHSHVYWYRQLPEEGLKFMVYLQKENIIDESGMPKERFSAEFPKEGPSILRIQQVVRGDSAAYFCASSPLLTGRINEQFFGPGTRLTVL.

The chain carries TRBV28 and TRBJ2-3, with TRBD2 matching 8 bases. The V and J ends lost 3 bases and 5 bases, in that order; junction bases with no gene match: 7. Per the germline V gene, CDR1 is MDHEN and CDR2 is SYDVKM. The CDR3 loop spans 15 amino acids. The CDR3 protein is CASSFSGSRGDTQYF. The CDR3 nucleotides are TGTGCCAGCAGTTTCAGCGGGAGTCGGGGAGATACGCAGTATTTT.

This sequence joins TRBV7-3 and TRBJ2-1; 7 bases agree with TRBD1. After removal of 2 bases from V and 3 bases from J, the junction contained 4 bases not matched to a gene. Per germline, CDR1 SGHTA and CDR2 FQGTGA. CDR3 length: 15 residues. In DNA, the CDR3 is TGTGCCAGCAGCTTAGTAGGGGGCTACTACAATGAGCAGTTCTTC. Its translation: CASSLVGGYYNEQFF.

The chain joins TRBV5-4 to TRBJ2-5; TRBD2 agrees at 7 bases. J lost 6 bases, V lost 3 bases, and 11 bases had no gene match. Germline assignment: CDR1 SGHNT and CDR2 YYREEE (reference sequence). This CDR3 contains 15 residues. The CDR3 region has the DNA TGTGCCAGCAGCTCGGGACTACCTCCCCGACAGACCCAGTACTTC. It translates to CASSSGLPPRQTQYF.